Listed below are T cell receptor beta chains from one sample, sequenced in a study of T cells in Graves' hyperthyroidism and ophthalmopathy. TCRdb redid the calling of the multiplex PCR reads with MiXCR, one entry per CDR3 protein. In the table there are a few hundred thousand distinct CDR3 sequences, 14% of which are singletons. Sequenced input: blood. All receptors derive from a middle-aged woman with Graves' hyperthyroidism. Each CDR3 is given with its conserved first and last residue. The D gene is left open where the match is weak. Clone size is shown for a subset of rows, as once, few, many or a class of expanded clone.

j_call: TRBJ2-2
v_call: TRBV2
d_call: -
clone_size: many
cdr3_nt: TGTGCCAGCAGTGCGGTGACAACGAACACCGGGGAGCTGTTTTTT
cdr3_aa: CASSAVTTNTGELFF

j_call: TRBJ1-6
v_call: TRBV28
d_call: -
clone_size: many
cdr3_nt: TGTGCCAGCAGTTCCTCCTGGGACGTCAATTATTCACCCCTCCACTTT
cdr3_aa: CASSSSWDVNYSPLHF

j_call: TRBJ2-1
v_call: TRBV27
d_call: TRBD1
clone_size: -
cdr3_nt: TGTGCCAGCAACGCCGGGACAGGGTCAAAAAATGAGCAGTTCTTC
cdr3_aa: CASNAGTGSKNEQFF

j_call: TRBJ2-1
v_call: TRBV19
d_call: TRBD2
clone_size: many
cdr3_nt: TGTGCCAGTAGTATCTGGTTGGTTAGCGGGAGGGTCGCCGACAATGAGCAGTTCTTC
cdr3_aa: CASSIWLVSGRVADNEQFF

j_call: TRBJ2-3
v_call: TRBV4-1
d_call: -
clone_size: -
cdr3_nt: TGCGCCAGCAGCCAAGGAATACTAGTTGGGACTGATACGCAGTATTTT
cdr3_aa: CASSQGILVGTDTQYF

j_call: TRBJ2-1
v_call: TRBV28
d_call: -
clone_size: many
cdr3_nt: TGTGCCAGCAGTTTAACCCGAAACAATGAGCAGTTCTTC
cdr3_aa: CASSLTRNNEQFF

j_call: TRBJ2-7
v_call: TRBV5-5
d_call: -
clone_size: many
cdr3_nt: TGTGCCAGCAGCTTATTGTCAGGGCATGACTACGAGCAGTACTTC
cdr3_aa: CASSLLSGHDYEQYF

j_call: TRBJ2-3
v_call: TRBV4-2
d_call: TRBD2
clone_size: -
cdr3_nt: TGTGCCAGCAGCCTAGAAATGACTAGCGGGAGTTATACGCAGTATTTT
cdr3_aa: CASSLEMTSGSYTQYF

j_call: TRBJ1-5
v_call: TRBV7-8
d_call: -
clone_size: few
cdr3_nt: TGTGCCAGCAGCTTAGCGGGACCCCTTCAAGGGCCCCAGCATTTT
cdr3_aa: CASSLAGPLQGPQHF

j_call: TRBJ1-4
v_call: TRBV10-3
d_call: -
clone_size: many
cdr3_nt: TGTGCCATCAGCGAGGCACGAGGGGTTGAAAAACTGTTTTTT
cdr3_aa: CAISEARGVEKLFF

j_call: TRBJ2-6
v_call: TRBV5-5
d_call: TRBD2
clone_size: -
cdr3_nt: TGTGCCAGCAGCTTGGGACAGATGGGCCTAGCGGGAGCTGCAGGGGCCAACGTCCTGACTTTC
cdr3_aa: CASSLGQMGLAGAAGANVLTF

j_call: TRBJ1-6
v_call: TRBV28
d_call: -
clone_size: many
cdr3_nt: TGTGCCAGCAGTTTATTATCAGGGCTAGCTAATTCACCCCTCCACTTT
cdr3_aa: CASSLLSGLANSPLHF

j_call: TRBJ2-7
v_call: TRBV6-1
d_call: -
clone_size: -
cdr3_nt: TGTGCCAGCAGTGAAGACCCACAGGGGAGGAGCGAGCAGTACTTC
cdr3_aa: CASSEDPQGRSEQYF

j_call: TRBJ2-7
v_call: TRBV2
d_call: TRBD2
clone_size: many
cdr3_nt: TGTGCCAGCACCGGGGGGTACGAGCAGTACTTC
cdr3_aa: CASTGGYEQYF

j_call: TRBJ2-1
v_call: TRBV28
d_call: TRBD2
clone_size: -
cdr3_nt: TGTGCCAGCTCGGGACTAGCGGGAGGGCTAGTCTACAATGAGCAGTTCTTC
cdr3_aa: CASSGLAGGLVYNEQFF

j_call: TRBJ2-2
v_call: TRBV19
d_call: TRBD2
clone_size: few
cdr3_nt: TGTGCCAGTAGTACCCTAGCGGGAGGTCTCATCCCCGGGGAGCTGTTTTTT
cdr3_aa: CASSTLAGGLIPGELFF

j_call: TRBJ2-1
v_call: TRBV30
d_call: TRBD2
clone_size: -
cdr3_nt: TGTGCCTGGAGTCCCACTAGCGGGATGGGCAATGAGCAGTTCTTC
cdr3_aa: CAWSPTSGMGNEQFF

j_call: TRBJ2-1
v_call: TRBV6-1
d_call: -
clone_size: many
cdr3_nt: TGTGCCAGCAGTGAGGGTAGCGGAGGACAGGATGAGCAGTTCTTC
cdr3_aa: CASSEGSGGQDEQFF

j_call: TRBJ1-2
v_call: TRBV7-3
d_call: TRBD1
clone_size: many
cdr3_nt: TGTGCCAGCAGCTCTCGCAGGGGGGACGTGGATGGCTACACCTTC
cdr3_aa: CASSSRRGDVDGYTF

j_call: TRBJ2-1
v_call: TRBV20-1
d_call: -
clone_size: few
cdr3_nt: TGCAGTGCTAGCGCGATCCGAGTAAAGGGTTACAATGAGCAGTTCTTC
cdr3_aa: CSASAIRVKGYNEQFF

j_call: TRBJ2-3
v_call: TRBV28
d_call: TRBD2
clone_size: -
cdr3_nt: TGTGCCAGCAGTTCCCCGGGACTAGCGACTAGCACAGATACGCAGTATTTT
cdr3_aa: CASSSPGLATSTDTQYF

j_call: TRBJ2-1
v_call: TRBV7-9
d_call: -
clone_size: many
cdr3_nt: TGTGCCAGCAGCTCGTATGGTGGGGGACCCAATCCCCCTTACAATGAGCAGTTCTTC
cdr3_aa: CASSSYGGGPNPPYNEQFF

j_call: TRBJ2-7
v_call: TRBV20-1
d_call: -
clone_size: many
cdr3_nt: TGCAGTGCTAGAGTTGTCAGGGACTACGAGCAGTACTTC
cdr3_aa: CSARVVRDYEQYF

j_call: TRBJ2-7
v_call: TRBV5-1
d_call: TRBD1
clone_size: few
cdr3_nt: TGCGCCAGCAGCTTGGTGGGAGGGACAGGGGGCTCCGAGCAGTACTTC
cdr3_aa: CASSLVGGTGGSEQYF

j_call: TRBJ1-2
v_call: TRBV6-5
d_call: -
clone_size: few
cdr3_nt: TGTGCCAGCAGTTACCGGACAACTCCCCGCTTCGTCTACACCTTC
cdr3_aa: CASSYRTTPRFVYTF

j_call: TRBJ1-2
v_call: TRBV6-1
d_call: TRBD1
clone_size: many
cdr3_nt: TGTGCCAGCAGTTCCACTGCAGGGGGCCCTGGCTACACCTTC
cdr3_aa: CASSSTAGGPGYTF

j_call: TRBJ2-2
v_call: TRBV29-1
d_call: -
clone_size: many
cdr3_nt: TGCAGCGTTGAAGTAGGGGGAGTGGCCGGGGAGCTGTTTTTT
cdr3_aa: CSVEVGGVAGELFF

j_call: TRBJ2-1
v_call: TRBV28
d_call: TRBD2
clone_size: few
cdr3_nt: TGTGCCAGCAGCACATCAGTAGCGGGAGGTTACAATGAGCAGTTCTTC
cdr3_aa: CASSTSVAGGYNEQFF

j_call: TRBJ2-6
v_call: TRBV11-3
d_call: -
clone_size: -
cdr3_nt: TGTGCCAGCAGCTTAGACAGGACTGGGGCCAACGTCCTGACTTTC
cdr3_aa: CASSLDRTGANVLTF

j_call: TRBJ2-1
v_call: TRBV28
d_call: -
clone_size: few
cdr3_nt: TGTGCCAGCAGTCAACTAGTAAACAATGAGCAGTTCTTC
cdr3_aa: CASSQLVNNEQFF

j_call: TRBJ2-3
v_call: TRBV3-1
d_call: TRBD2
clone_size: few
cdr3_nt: TGTGCCAGCAGTATTAGACTAGCGGGAGGCGGTAGCACAGATACGCAGTATTTT
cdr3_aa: CASSIRLAGGGSTDTQYF

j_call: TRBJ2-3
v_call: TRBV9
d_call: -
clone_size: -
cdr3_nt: TGTGCCAGCAGCGTAGGGGGGAGAGGCACAGATACGCAGTATTTT
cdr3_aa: CASSVGGRGTDTQYF

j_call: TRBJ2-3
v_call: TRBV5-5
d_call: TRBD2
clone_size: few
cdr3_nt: TGTGCCAGCAGAACGACCCGGGACTACACAGATACGCAGTATTTT
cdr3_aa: CASRTTRDYTDTQYF

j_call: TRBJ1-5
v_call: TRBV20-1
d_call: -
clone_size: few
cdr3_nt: TGCAGTGCTAGAGATCGAGGGGGAGGCCAGCCCCAGCATTTT
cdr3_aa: CSARDRGGGQPQHF

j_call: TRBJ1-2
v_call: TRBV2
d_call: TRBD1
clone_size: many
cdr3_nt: TGTGCCAGCAGTGATGACAGGGGGGCCTATGGCTACACCTTC
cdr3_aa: CASSDDRGAYGYTF

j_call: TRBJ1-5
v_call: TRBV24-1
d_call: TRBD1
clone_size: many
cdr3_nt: TGTGCCACCAGTGAGACAGGGGGTTCTCAGCCCCAGCATTTT
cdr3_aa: CATSETGGSQPQHF

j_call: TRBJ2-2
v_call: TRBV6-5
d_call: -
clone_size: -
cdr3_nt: TGTGCCAGCAGTTCTGTACCCGGGGGCCGGGAGCTGTTTTTT
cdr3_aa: CASSSVPGGRELFF

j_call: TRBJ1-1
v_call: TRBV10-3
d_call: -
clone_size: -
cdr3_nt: TGTGCCATCAGTGGTGGGGGCACTGAAGCTTTCTTT
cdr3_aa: CAISGGGTEAFF

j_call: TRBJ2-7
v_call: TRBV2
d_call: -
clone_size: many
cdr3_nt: TGTGCCAGCCCCAGGGCGGGAAGCTCCTACGAGCAGTACTTC
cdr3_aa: CASPRAGSSYEQYF

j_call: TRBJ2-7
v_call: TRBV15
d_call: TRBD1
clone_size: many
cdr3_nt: TGTGCCACCAGCCCTGGGACAGGGATGGGCTACGAGCAGTACTTC
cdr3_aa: CATSPGTGMGYEQYF

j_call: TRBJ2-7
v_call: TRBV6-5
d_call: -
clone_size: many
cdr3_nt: TGTGCCAGCAGTTACTCCCCAGGGGATAACGAGCAGTACTTC
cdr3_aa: CASSYSPGDNEQYF

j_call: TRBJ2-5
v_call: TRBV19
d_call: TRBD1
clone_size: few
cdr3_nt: TGTGCCAGTGGCAGGGGGCTCCAAGAGACCCAGTACTTC
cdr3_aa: CASGRGLQETQYF

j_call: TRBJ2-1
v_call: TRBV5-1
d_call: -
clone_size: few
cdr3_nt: TGCGCCAGCAGCTTAGGACTACCCACCAGCAATGAGCAGTTCTTC
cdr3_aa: CASSLGLPTSNEQFF

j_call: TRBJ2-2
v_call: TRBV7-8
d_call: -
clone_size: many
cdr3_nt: TGTGCCAGCAGCTTAGAAGGAGGGGGCAACACCGGGGAGCTGTTTTTT
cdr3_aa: CASSLEGGGNTGELFF

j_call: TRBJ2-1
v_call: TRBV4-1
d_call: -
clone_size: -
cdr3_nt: TGCGCCAGCAGCCAAGAAGGCGGGTTGTCCTACAATGAGCAGTTCTTC
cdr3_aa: CASSQEGGLSYNEQFF

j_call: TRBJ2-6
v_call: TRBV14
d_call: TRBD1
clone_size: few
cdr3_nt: TGTGCCAGCAGCCAAGAAAGGGCAGGGGGCTACGGGGCCAACGTCCTGACTTTC
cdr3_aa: CASSQERAGGYGANVLTF

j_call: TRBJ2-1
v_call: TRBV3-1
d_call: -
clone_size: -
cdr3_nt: TGTGCCAGCAGTCCAGACCCCAGCGGTAACGGGAATACTTACTACAATGAGCAGTTCTTC
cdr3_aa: CASSPDPSGNGNTYYNEQFF

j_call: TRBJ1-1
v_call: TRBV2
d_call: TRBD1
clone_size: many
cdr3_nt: TGTGCCAGCAAGACAGGGACCACTGAAGCTTTCTTT
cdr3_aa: CASKTGTTEAFF

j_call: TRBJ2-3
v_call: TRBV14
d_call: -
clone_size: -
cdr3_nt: TGTGCCAGCAGCCCCTTCAGGGGTGTCGGGCTGACAGATACGCGGTATTTT
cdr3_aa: CASSPFRGVGLTDTRYF

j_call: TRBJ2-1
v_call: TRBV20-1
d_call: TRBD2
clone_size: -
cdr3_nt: TGCAGTGCTGGGACTAGCGCATGGACTACCTACAATGAGCAGTTCTTC
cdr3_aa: CSAGTSAWTTYNEQFF

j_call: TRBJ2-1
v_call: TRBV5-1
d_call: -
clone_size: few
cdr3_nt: TGCGCCAGCAGCTTGGGCCGGGGCAATGAGCAGTTCTTC
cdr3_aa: CASSLGRGNEQFF

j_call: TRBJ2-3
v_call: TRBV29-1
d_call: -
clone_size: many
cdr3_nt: TGCAGCGTTGAAGTGGGATTCGGAGATACGCAGTATTTT
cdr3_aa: CSVEVGFGDTQYF

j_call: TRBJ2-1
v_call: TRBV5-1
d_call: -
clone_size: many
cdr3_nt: TGCGCCAGCAGCTTGGGAGATTTCTACAATGAGCAGTTCTTC
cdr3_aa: CASSLGDFYNEQFF

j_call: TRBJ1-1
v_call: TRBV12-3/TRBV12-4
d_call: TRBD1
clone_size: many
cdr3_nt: TGTGCCAGCATCCAGACAGGGGGAGGCACTGAAGCTTTCTTT
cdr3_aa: CASIQTGGGTEAFF

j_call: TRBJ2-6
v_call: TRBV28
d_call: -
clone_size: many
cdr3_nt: TGTGCCAGCAACAAGTTCTCTGGGGCCAACGTCCTGACTTTC
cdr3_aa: CASNKFSGANVLTF

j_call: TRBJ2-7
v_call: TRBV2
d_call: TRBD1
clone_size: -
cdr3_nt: TGTGCCAGCAGTGAATCAGGGGGCGAATCCGAGCAGTACTTC
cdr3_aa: CASSESGGESEQYF

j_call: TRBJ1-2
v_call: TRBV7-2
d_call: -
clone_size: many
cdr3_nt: TGTGCCAGCAGCTTAGAGAAGGGAAGCCCTAACTATGGCTACACCTTC
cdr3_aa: CASSLEKGSPNYGYTF

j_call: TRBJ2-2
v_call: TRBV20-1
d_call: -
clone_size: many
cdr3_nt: TGCAGTGCTAGGGACCAGAGGAGGGGGAATTCGGGGGAGCTGTTTTTT
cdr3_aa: CSARDQRRGNSGELFF

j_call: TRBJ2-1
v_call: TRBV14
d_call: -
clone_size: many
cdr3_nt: TGTGCCAGCAGCCGGGGGCAGAACAATGAGCAGTTCTTC
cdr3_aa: CASSRGQNNEQFF